This T cell receptor beta chain originates from a study of blood T cell repertoires in COVID-19. The germline CDR1 and CDR2 sequences are LNHDA and SQIVND (reference sequence). There are 14 residues in the CDR3. The ends were cut back, 7 bases at V and 0 bases at J, with 12 bases in the middle. TCRdb's table, derived via immunoSEQ multiplex PCR, lists solely in-frame clones and lacks some. The sample lists under 250,000 clones; over 75% were seen once. This chain links TRBV19 with TRBJ1-1; D might be TRBD1 (5 bases). Sequenced input: peripheral blood. This receptor was obtained from a human donor in a cohort sampled during active COVID-19. DNA for the CDR3: TGTGCCAGTAAAAGAAGCAGGGTGAACACTGAAGCTTTCTTT. Amino acid sequence: CASKRSRVNTEAFF.